This T cell receptor (beta chain) was identified in a study of cytomegalovirus exposure and HLA in healthy donors. The study, taken as a whole, reports: The classifier was said to identify cytomegalovirus status with high specificity and sensitivity. Generally TCR sequences proved uncommon, though certain public TCRs appeared in numerous donors.

The CDR3 is 15 residues long. CDR1 LNHDA and CDR2 SQIVND come from the germline V gene (reference sequence). Trimming stripped 6 bases from V and 0 bases from J, with 12 bases between. Measured with immunoSEQ multiplex PCR; TCRdb has only the in-frame clones, and not every one. This table holds around 71,000 clones, around 96% found once. This clone has more than one count but fewer than ten. Its antigen is still unknown. The sequenced material came from PBMCs. V gene TRBV19 combines with J gene TRBJ1-5; no clear D. This clonotype was obtained from a man younger than 35 in good health and CMV-seropositive. The CDR3, as DNA: TGTGCCAGTAGCCCCCCAGCGTATAGCAATCAGCCCCAGCATTTT. It translates to CASSPPAYSNQPQHF.